Listed below are T cell receptor beta chains from one sample, sequenced in a study of CD8 T cells in Susac syndrome. TCRdb analysed the immunoSEQ multiplex PCR reads with MiXCR anew, one entry per CDR3 protein. The sample contains about 100,000 distinct CDR3 sequences, 95% of which appear only once. The sample taken for sequencing was CD8+ T cells from PBMCs. All receptors come from a human donor with Susac syndrome. Both conserved end residues are part of each CDR3. D genes are given only for firm matches. For some rows the clone size is stated as once, few or many, or as a class when expanded; others skip it.

CDR3 DNA: TGTGCCAGCAGTATCACGGGACAACCTAGCAATCAGCCCCAGCATTTT
CDR3 protein: CASSITGQPSNQPQHF
D gene: NA
clone size: NA
V gene: TRBV27
J gene: TRBJ1-5

CDR3 DNA: TGTGCCAGCCATCAGGACCAGGAAGAGACCCAGTACTTC
CDR3 protein: CASHQDQEETQYF
D gene: NA
clone size: NA
V gene: TRBV7-8
J gene: TRBJ2-5

CDR3 DNA: TGTGCCACCAGCAGAGCCATAACTGAAAAACTGTTTTTT
CDR3 protein: CATSRAITEKLFF
D gene: NA
clone size: once
V gene: TRBV15
J gene: TRBJ1-4

CDR3 DNA: TGTGCCACCGGACTAGCGGGAGAGCAGTACTTC
CDR3 protein: CATGLAGEQYF
D gene: TRBD2
clone size: NA
V gene: TRBV28
J gene: TRBJ2-7

CDR3 DNA: TGTGCCATCAGGGACCCAAGCGAGATTTCTGGGGCCAACGTCCTGACTTTC
CDR3 protein: CAIRDPSEISGANVLTF
D gene: NA
clone size: once
V gene: TRBV10-3
J gene: TRBJ2-6

CDR3 DNA: TGTGCCAGCAGCTTAGATCCCTCGGGGGAGCAGTACTTC
CDR3 protein: CASSLDPSGEQYF
D gene: NA
clone size: NA
V gene: TRBV11-2
J gene: TRBJ2-7

CDR3 DNA: TGTGCCAGCAGTTTAGGGATACTGGCACCCGGGTCTGATGAGCAGTTCTTC
CDR3 protein: CASSLGILAPGSDEQFF
D gene: NA
clone size: NA
V gene: TRBV12-3/TRBV12-4
J gene: TRBJ2-1

CDR3 DNA: TGTGCCAGCAGTGAAGTCGCCGGACGAGCAGATACGCAGTATTTT
CDR3 protein: CASSEVAGRADTQYF
D gene: NA
clone size: NA
V gene: TRBV6-1
J gene: TRBJ2-3

CDR3 DNA: TGTGCCAGCAGCGACGAGCACTACGAGCAGTACTTC
CDR3 protein: CASSDEHYEQYF
D gene: NA
clone size: NA
V gene: TRBV7-9
J gene: TRBJ2-7

CDR3 DNA: TGCAGTGCTAGTGGGCTAGTGAGCACAGATACGCAGTATTTT
CDR3 protein: CSASGLVSTDTQYF
D gene: NA
clone size: NA
V gene: TRBV20-1
J gene: TRBJ2-3

CDR3 DNA: TGTGCCAGCAGTCGTGGGGGGGGTCAAGAGACCCAGTACTTC
CDR3 protein: CASSRGGGQETQYF
D gene: TRBD2
clone size: NA
V gene: TRBV6-5
J gene: TRBJ2-5

CDR3 DNA: TGTGCCAGCAGCCCCGGGACAGGGGTCGGGGAGCTGTTTTTT
CDR3 protein: CASSPGTGVGELFF
D gene: TRBD1
clone size: NA
V gene: TRBV12-3/TRBV12-4
J gene: TRBJ2-2

CDR3 DNA: TGTGCCACCAGTGATTCGCCGGGACGGGGACGGACGAACCACGAGCAGTACTTC
CDR3 protein: CATSDSPGRGRTNHEQYF
D gene: NA
clone size: NA
V gene: TRBV24-1
J gene: TRBJ2-7

CDR3 DNA: TGTGCCAGCAGCCTAAGCGACAGCAAAGCTTTCTTT
CDR3 protein: CASSLSDSKAFF
D gene: NA
clone size: NA
V gene: TRBV11-2
J gene: TRBJ1-1

CDR3 DNA: TGTGCCAGCAGTCCGACTGAGAGCATCTATGGCTACACCTTC
CDR3 protein: CASSPTESIYGYTF
D gene: NA
clone size: NA
V gene: TRBV7-9
J gene: TRBJ1-2

CDR3 DNA: TGTGCCAGCAGCCAGTGGCAGAATCTCTATGGCTACACCTTC
CDR3 protein: CASSQWQNLYGYTF
D gene: NA
clone size: NA
V gene: TRBV7-9
J gene: TRBJ1-2

CDR3 DNA: TGCAGTGCTGGTGACACTTTCTATGGCTACACCTTC
CDR3 protein: CSAGDTFYGYTF
D gene: NA
clone size: NA
V gene: TRBV20-1
J gene: TRBJ1-2

CDR3 DNA: TGTGCCAGCAGCCCACCGGGTCCAGGGCCCCAGCATTTT
CDR3 protein: CASSPPGPGPQHF
D gene: NA
clone size: NA
V gene: TRBV7-9
J gene: TRBJ1-5

CDR3 DNA: TGTGCCAGCCGCAGGGGGGACAGGGAGGCAGATACGCAGTATTTT
CDR3 protein: CASRRGDREADTQYF
D gene: TRBD1
clone size: NA
V gene: TRBV6-5
J gene: TRBJ2-3

CDR3 DNA: TGTGCCAGCAGACAGGGGCCAGGGGCCAACGTCCTGACTTTC
CDR3 protein: CASRQGPGANVLTF
D gene: TRBD1
clone size: NA
V gene: TRBV28
J gene: TRBJ2-6

CDR3 DNA: TGTGCCATCAGTGAAGTTGCGGACAATGAGCAGTTCTTC
CDR3 protein: CAISEVADNEQFF
D gene: NA
clone size: NA
V gene: TRBV10-3
J gene: TRBJ2-1

CDR3 DNA: TGCAGCGTCCCCGGGACAGGGCTCTACGAGCAGTACTTC
CDR3 protein: CSVPGTGLYEQYF
D gene: TRBD1
clone size: NA
V gene: TRBV29-1
J gene: TRBJ2-7

CDR3 DNA: TGCAGTGCGCCGGGACAGGGGAACAATGAGCAGTTCTTC
CDR3 protein: CSAPGQGNNEQFF
D gene: TRBD1
clone size: NA
V gene: TRBV20-1
J gene: TRBJ2-1

CDR3 DNA: TGTGCCAGCAGCCAACGGACGGTGACCAAAAACATTCAGTACTTC
CDR3 protein: CASSQRTVTKNIQYF
D gene: NA
clone size: NA
V gene: TRBV3-1
J gene: TRBJ2-4

CDR3 DNA: TGCAGTGCTACGACCGGGACTTTTAATCAGCCCCAGCATTTT
CDR3 protein: CSATTGTFNQPQHF
D gene: NA
clone size: NA
V gene: TRBV20-1
J gene: TRBJ1-5

CDR3 DNA: TGCGCCAGCAGCCAAGACAGCGGTCTGGGCTACGAGCAGTACTTC
CDR3 protein: CASSQDSGLGYEQYF
D gene: NA
clone size: once
V gene: TRBV4-1
J gene: TRBJ2-7

CDR3 DNA: TGCAGTGCTAGACCCTCACAGGGGGGTCCGAGATTTTACGAGCAGTACTTC
CDR3 protein: CSARPSQGGPRFYEQYF
D gene: TRBD1
clone size: NA
V gene: TRBV20-1
J gene: TRBJ2-7

CDR3 DNA: TGCAGTGCTAGAGATATAGGGGGGGGGCCATTGGAGACCCAGTACTTC
CDR3 protein: CSARDIGGGPLETQYF
D gene: NA
clone size: NA
V gene: TRBV20-1
J gene: TRBJ2-5